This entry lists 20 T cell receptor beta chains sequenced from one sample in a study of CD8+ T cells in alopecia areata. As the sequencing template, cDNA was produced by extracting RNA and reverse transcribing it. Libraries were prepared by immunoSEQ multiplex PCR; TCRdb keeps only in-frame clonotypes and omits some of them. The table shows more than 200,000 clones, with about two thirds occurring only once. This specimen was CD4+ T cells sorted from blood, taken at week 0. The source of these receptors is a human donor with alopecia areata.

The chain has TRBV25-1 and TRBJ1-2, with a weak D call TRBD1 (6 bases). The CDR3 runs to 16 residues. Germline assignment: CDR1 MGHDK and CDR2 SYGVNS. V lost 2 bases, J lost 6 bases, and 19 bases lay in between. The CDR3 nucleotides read TGTGCCAGCAGTGAACTTAGGGACATCGGGGCGCATGGCTACACCTTC. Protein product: CASSELRDIGAHGYTF.

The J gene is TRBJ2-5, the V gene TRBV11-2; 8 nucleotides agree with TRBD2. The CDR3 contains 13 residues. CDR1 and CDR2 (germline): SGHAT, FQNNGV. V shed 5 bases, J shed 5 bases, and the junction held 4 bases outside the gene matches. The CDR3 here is CASSPGGTETQYF. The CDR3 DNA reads TGTGCCAGCAGCCCGGGAGGGACTGAGACCCAGTACTTC. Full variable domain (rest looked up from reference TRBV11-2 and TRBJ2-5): EAGVAQSPRYKIIEKRQSVAFWCNPISGHATLYWYQQILGQGPKLLIQFQNNGVVDDSQLPKDRFSAERLKGVDSTLKIQPAKLEDSAVYLCASSPGGTETQYFGPGTRLLVL.

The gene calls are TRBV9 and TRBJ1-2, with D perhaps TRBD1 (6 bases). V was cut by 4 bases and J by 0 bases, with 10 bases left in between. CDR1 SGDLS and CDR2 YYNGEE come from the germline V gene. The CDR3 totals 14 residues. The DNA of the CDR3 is TGTGCCAGCAGCCCAGACAGGTCTAACTATGGCTACACCTTC. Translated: CASSPDRSNYGYTF.

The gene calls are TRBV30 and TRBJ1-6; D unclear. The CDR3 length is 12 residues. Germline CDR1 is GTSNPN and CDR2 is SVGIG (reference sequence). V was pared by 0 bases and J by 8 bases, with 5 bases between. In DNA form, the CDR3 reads TGTGCCTGGAGTGTACCAGATTCACCCCTCCACTTT. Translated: CAWSVPDSPLHF.

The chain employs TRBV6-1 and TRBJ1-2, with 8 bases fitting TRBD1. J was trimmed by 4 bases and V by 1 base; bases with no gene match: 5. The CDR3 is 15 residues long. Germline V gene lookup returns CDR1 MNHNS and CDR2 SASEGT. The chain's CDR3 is CASSEGTGHGYGYTF. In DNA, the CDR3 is TGTGCCAGCAGTGAAGGGACAGGGCATGGCTATGGCTACACCTTC.

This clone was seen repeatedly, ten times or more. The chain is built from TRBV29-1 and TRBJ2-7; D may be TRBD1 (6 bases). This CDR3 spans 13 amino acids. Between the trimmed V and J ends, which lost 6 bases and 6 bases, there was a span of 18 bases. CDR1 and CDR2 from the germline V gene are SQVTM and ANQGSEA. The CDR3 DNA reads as TGCAGCGTGACAGGATCCCGATTTGTCGAGCAGTACTTC. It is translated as CSVTGSRFVEQYF.

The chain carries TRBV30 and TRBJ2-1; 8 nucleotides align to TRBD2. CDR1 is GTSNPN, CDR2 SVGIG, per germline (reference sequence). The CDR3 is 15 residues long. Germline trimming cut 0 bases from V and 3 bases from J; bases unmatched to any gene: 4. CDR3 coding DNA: TGTGCCTGGAGTGTGGGTCTAGCGGGCTACAATGAGCAGTTCTTC. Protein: CAWSVGLAGYNEQFF.

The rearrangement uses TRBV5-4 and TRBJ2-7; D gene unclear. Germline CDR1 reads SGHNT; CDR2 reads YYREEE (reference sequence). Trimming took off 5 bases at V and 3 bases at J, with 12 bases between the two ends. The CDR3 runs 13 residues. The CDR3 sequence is CASRSSLGYEQYF. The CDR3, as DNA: TGTGCCAGCAGAAGCAGCCTCGGCTACGAGCAGTACTTC.

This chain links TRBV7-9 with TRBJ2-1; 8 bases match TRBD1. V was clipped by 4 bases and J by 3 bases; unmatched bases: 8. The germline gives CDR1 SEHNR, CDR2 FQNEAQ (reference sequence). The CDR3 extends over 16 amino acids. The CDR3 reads CASSSYHRGIYNEQFF. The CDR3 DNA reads TGTGCCAGCAGCTCGTACCACAGGGGGATCTACAATGAGCAGTTCTTC.

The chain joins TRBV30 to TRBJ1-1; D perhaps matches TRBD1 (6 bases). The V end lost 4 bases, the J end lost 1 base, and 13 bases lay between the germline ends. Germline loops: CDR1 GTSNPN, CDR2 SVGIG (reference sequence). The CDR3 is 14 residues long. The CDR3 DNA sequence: TGTGCCTGGATAAGGAGGGACAAGAACACTGAAGCTTTCTTT. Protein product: CAWIRRDKNTEAFF.

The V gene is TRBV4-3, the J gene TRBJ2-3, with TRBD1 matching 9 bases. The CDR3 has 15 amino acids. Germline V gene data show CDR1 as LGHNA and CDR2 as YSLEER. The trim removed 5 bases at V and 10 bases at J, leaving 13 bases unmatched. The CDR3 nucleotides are TGCGCCAGCAGCGCTGCCGGGACAGGGTACTCCGCGCAGTATTTT. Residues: CASSAAGTGYSAQYF.

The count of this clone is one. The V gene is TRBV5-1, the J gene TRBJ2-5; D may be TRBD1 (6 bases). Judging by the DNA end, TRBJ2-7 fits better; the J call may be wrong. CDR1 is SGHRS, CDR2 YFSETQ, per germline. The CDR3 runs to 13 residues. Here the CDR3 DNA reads TGCGCCAGCAGCTTGGAGGGGGAGTACGAGCAGTACTTC. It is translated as CASSLEGEYEQYF.

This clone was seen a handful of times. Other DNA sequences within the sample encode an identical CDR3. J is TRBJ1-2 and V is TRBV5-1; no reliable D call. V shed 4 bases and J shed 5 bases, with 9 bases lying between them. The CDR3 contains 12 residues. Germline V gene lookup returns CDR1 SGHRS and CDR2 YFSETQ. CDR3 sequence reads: CASSLLGYGYTF. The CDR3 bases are TGCGCCAGCAGCCTGCTAGGGTATGGCTACACCTTC. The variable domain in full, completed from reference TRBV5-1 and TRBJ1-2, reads KAGVTQTPRYLIKTRGQQVTLSCSPISGHRSVSWYQQTPGQGLQFLFEYFSETQRNKGNFPGRFSGRQFSNSRSEMNVSTLELGDSALYLCASSLLGYGYTFGSGTRLTVV.

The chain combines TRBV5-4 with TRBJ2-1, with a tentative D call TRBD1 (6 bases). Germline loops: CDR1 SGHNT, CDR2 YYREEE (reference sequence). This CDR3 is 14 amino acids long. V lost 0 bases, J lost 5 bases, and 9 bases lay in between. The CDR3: CASSLGGPDNEQFF. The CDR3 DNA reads TGTGCCAGCAGCTTGGGGGGGCCTGACAATGAGCAGTTCTTC.

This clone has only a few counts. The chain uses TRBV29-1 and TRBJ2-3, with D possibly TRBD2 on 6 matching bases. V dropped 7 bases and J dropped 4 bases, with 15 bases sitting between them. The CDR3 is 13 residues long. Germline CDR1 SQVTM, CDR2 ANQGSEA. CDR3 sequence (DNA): TGCAGCGCAAGGGTGGGGGGTCCAGATACGCAGTATTTT. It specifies CSARVGGPDTQYF.

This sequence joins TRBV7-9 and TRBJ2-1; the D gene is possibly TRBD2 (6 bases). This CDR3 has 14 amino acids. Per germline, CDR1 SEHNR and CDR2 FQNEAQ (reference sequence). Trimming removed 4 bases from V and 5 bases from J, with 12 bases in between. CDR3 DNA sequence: TGTGCCAGCAGCTCCGGGACTCACGACAATGAGCAGTTCTTC. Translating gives CASSSGTHDNEQFF.

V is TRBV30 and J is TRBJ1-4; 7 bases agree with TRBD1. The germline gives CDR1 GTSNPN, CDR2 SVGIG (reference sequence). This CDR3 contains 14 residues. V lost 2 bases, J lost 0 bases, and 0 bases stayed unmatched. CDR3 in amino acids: CAWSTGATNEKLFF. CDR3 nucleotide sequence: TGTGCCTGGAGTACAGGGGCAACTAATGAAAAACTGTTTTTT. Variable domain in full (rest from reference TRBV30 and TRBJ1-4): SQTIHQWPATLVQPVGSPLSLECTVEGTSNPNLYWYRQAAGRGLQLLFYSVGIGQISSEVPQNLSASRPQDRQFILSSKKLLLSDSGFYLCAWSTGATNEKLFFGSGTQLSVL.

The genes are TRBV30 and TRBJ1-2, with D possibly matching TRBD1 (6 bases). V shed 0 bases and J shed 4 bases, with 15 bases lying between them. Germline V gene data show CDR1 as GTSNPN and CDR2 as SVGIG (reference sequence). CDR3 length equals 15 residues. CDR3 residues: CAWSVQGLYLYGYTF. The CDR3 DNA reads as TGTGCCTGGAGTGTACAGGGACTTTACCTCTATGGCTACACCTTC.

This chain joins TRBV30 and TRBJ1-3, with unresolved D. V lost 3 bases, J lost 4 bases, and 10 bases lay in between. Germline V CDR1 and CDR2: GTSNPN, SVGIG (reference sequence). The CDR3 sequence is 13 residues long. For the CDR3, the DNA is TGTGCCTGGAGCCCAGGATTCGGAAACACCATATATTTT. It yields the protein CAWSPGFGNTIYF.

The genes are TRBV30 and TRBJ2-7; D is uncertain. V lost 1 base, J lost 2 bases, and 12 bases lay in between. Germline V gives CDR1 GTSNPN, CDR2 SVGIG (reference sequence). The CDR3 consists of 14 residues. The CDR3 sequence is CAWSGRKGTYEQYF. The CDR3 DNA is TGTGCCTGGAGTGGAAGGAAGGGAACCTACGAGCAGTACTTC.